The T cell receptor beta chain described here comes from a study of a mutant IDH1 vaccine in newly diagnosed glioma. At the level of the study: Vaccines were first given 4-6 weeks after radiotherapy alone, or with temozolomide cycles. Among treated patients, about 62% were male and approximately 40% female, and mean age was roughly 40 years. Visits designated V12 and V13 were conducted at weeks 35 and 47, respectively.

This clone was seen just once. Antigen specificity is unknown. Time point here: week 35, safety follow-up. Doses comprised 300 ug of mutant IDH1 20-mer peptide each, plus topical imiquimod. The study gave patients eight vaccinations in weeks 1, 3, 5, 7, 11, 15, 19, 23. This table comes from immunoSEQ multiplex PCR, and its TCRdb copy is limited to in-frame clones, with some not included. Counted here are around 50,000 clones, roughly 80% occurring once; the ten biggest clones make up roughly 4%. With 2 bases removed from V and 2 bases from J, the gap between germline ends came to 15 bases. The CDR3 loop spans 16 amino acids. Germline V gene data show CDR1 as SGHDN and CDR2 as FVKESK.

The sequences come from PBMCs, collected from a glioma patient whose treatment included an IDH1 peptide vaccine. This rearrangement joins TRBV14 to TRBJ1-1, with D possibly matching TRBD1 (6 bases). The TCR was taken from a woman under 30 with glioma. In nucleotides, the CDR3 is TGTGCCAGCAGCCAAAGACAACCGACAGGAAACACTGAAGCTTTCTTT. Translation: CASSQRQPTGNTEAFF.